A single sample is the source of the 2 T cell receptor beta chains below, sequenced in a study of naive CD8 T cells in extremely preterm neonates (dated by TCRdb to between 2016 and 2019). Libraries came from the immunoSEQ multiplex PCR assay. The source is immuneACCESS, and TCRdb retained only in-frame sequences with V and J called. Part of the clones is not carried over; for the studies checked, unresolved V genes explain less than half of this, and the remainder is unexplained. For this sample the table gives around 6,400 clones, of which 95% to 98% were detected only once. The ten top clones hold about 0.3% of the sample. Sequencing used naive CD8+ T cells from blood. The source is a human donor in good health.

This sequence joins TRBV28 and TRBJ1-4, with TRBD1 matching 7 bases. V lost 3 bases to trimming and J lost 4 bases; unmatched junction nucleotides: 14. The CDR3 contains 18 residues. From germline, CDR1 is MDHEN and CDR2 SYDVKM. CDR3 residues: CASSFARLSDRINEKLFF. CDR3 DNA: TGTGCCAGCAGTTTCGCCCGTCTCTCGGACAGGATTAATGAAAAACTGTTTTTT.

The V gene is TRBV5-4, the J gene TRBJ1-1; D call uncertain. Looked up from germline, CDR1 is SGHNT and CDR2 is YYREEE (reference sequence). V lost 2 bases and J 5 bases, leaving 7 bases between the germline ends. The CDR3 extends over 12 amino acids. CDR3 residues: CASSFYGTEAFF. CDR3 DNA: TGTGCCAGCAGCTTTTACGGGACTGAAGCTTTCTTT.